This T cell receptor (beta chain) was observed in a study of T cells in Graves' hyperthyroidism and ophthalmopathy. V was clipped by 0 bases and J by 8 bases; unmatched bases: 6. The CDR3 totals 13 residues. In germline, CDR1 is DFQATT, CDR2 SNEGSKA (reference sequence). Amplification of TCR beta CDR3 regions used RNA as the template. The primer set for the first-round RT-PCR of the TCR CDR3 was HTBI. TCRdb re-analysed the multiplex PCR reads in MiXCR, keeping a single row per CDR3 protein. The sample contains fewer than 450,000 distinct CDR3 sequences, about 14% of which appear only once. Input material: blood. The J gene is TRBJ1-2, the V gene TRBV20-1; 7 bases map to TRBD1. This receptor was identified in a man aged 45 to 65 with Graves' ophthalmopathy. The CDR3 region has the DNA TGCAGTGCTAGAGATGGGGACAGCGAGGGCTACACCTTC. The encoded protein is CSARDGDSEGYTF.